This entry concerns a single T cell receptor (beta chain). This sample is part of a study of T cell changes during pregnancy in multiple sclerosis. CDR1 and CDR2 from the germline V gene are SGDLS and YYNGEE. This CDR3 contains 17 residues. V dropped 0 bases and J dropped 5; count of bases not matched to a gene: 8. Assay used: immunoSEQ multiplex PCR; TCRdb lists only in-frame clones, some missing. The sample yields about 80,000 clones, 90% to 95% seen once. The sample was peripheral blood, taken in the second trimester of pregnancy. The chain is built from TRBV9 and TRBJ2-2, with 9 bases that match TRBD1. The clonotype originates from a female donor in good health, enrolled as a control in a pregnancy study. This CDR3 is CASSVEGTGRGTGELFF. CDR3 bases: TGTGCCAGCAGCGTAGAAGGGACAGGGAGGGGTACCGGGGAGCTGTTTTTT.